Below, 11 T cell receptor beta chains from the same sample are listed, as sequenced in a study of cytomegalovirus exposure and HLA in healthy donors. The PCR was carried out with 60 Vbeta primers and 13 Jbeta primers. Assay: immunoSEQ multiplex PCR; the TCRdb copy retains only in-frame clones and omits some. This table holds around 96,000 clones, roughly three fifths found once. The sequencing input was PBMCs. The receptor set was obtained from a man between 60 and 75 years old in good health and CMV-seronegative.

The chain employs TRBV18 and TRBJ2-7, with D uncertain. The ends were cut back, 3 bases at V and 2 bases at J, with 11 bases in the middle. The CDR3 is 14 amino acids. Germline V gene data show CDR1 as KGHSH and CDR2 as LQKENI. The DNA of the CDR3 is TGTGCCAGCTCACCGTCAGCAGAGGCCTACGAGCAGTACTTC. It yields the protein CASSPSAEAYEQYF.

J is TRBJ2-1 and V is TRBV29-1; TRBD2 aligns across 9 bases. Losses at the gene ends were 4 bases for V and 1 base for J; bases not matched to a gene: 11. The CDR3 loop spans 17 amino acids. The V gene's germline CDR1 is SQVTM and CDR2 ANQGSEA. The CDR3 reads CSVAGTSLGSSYNEQFF. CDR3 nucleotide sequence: TGCAGCGTTGCCGGGACTAGCCTGGGGAGTTCCTACAATGAGCAGTTCTTC.

CDR3 nucleotides: TGTGCCAGCTCACCAAGGACAGCAGACGAGCAGTACTTC. This encodes CASSPRTADEQYF. The gene calls are TRBV18 and TRBJ2-7; D might be TRBD1 (6 bases). Per the germline V gene, CDR1 is KGHSH and CDR2 is LQKENI. CDR3 length: 13 residues. The germline V and J ends were trimmed by 2 bases and 5 bases, with 10 bases remaining between them. The entire variable domain, with the rest obtained from reference TRBV18 and TRBJ2-7, is as follows: NAGVMQNPRHLVRRRGQEARLRCSPMKGHSHVYWYRQLPEEGLKFMVYLQKENIIDESGMPKERFSAEFPKEGPSILRIQQVVRGDSAAYFCASSPRTADEQYFGPGTRLTVT.

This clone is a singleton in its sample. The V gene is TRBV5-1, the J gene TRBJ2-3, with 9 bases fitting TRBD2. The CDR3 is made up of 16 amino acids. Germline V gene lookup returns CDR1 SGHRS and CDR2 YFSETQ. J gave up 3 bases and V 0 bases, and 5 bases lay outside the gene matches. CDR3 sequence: CASSLVSGRRTDTQYF. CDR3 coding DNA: TGCGCCAGCAGCTTGGTTAGCGGGAGAAGGACAGATACGCAGTATTTT. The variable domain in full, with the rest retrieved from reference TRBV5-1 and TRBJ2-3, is KAGVTQTPRYLIKTRGQQVTLSCSPISGHRSVSWYQQTPGQGLQFLFEYFSETQRNKGNFPGRFSGRQFSNSRSEMNVSTLELGDSALYLCASSLVSGRRTDTQYFGPGTRLTVL.

In DNA, the CDR3 is TGTGCCAGCAGCTTTGTTAGCGGGAGGGAGAATGAGCAGTTCTTC. It is translated as CASSFVSGRENEQFF. The chain uses TRBV13 and TRBJ2-1; 11 bases map to TRBD2. The trim removed 3 bases at V and 7 bases at J, leaving 5 bases unmatched. There are 15 residues in the CDR3. Germline values: CDR1 PRHDT, CDR2 FYEKMQ (reference sequence).

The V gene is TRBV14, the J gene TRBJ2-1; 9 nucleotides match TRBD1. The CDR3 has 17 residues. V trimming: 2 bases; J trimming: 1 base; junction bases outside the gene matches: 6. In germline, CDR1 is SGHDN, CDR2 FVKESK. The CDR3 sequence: CASSQLGTGKSYNEQFF. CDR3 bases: TGTGCCAGCAGCCAACTGGGGACAGGGAAATCCTACAATGAGCAGTTCTTC.

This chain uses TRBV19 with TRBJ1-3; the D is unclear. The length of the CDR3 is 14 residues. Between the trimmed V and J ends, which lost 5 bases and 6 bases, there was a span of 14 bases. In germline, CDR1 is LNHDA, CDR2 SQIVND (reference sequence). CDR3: CASSPPGLENTIYF. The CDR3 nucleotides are TGTGCCAGTAGTCCCCCGGGTCTCGAAAACACCATATATTTT.

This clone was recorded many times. The CDR3: CASNEGGTDTQYF. Here the CDR3 DNA reads TGTGCCAGCAATGAGGGAGGGACAGATACGCAGTATTTT. The J gene is TRBJ2-3, the V gene TRBV28; TRBD2 matches at 7 bases. Germline trimming cut 7 bases from V and 3 bases from J; bases unmatched to any gene: 4. This CDR3 is 13 amino acids long. CDR1 is MDHEN, CDR2 SYDVKM, per germline.

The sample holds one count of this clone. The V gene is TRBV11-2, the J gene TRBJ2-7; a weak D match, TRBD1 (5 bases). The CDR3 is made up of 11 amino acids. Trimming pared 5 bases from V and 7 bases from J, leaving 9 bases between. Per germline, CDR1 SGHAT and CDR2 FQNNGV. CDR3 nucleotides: TGTGCCAGCAGCCAAGACAGTGAGCAGTACTTC. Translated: CASSQDSEQYF.

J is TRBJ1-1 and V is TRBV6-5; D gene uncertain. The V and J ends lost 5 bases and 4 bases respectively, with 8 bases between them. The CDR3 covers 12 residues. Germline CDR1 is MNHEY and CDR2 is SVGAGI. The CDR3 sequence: CASSKLGTEAFF. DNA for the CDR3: TGTGCCAGCAGTAAACTCGGCACTGAAGCTTTCTTT.

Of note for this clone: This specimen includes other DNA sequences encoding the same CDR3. This CDR3 is CASSRGQSSYNEQFF. The CDR3 bases are TGCGCCAGCAGCCGGGGACAAAGCTCCTACAATGAGCAGTTCTTC. The chain recombines TRBV5-1 with TRBJ2-1; tentative D call: TRBD1 (6 bases). The germline V and J ends were trimmed by 4 bases and 0 bases, with 11 bases remaining between them. The CDR3 covers 15 residues. From germline, CDR1 is SGHRS and CDR2 YFSETQ.